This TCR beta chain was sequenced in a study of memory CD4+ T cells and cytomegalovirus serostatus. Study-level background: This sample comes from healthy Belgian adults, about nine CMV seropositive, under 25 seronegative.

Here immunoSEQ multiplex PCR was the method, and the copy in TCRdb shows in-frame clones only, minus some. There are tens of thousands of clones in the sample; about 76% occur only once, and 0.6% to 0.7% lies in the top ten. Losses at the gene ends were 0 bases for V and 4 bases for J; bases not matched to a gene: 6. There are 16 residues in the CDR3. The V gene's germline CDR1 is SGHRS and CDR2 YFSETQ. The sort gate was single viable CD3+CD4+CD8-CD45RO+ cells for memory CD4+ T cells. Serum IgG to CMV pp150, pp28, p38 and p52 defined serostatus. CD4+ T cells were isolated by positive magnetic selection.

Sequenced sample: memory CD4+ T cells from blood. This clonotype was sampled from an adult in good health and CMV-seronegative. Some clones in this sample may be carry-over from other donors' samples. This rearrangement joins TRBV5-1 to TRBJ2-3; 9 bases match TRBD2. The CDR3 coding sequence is TGCGCCAGCAGCTTGGATAGGGGACTAGCATCAGATACGCAGTATTTT. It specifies CASSLDRGLASDTQYF.